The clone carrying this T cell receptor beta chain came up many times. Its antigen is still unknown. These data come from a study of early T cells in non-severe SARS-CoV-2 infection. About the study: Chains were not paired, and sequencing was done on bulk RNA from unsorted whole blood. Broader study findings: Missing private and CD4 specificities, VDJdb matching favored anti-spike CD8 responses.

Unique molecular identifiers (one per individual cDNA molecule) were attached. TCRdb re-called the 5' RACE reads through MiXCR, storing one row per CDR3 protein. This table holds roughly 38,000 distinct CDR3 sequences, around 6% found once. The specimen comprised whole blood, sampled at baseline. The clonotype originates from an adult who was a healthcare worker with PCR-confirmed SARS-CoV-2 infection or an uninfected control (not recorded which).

The CDR3 DNA reads as TGTGCCAGCAGACAGGGGTGGGACACTGAAGCTTTCTTT. Its translation is CASRQGWDTEAFF. This chain uses TRBV6-1 with TRBJ1-1, with 7 bases matching TRBD1. Germline V gives CDR1 MNHNS, CDR2 SASEGT. The CDR3 length is 13 residues. The V gene end was trimmed by 6 bases and the J gene end by 3 bases; junction bases not matched to a gene: 4.